Listed below are T cell receptor beta chains from one sample, sequenced in a study of CD8+ T cells in alopecia areata. Here immunoSEQ multiplex PCR was the method, and the copy in TCRdb shows in-frame clones only, minus some. Here the sample spans more than 90,000 clones, approximately 59% being singletons. The source was CD8+ T cells sorted from blood, collected at week 4, from a patient treated with tofacitinib. All receptors derive from a human donor with alopecia areata. The CDR3 runs from the conserved cysteine through the conserved F or W. Each record gives: J gene, D gene, clone size, V gene, CDR3 DNA, CDR3 protein. A D gene is named only where the DNA matches it firmly. Size is stated for part of the rows, as once, few or many counts, or as a class when the clone is expanded.

j_gene: TRBJ2-1
d_gene: .
abundance: .
v_gene: TRBV15
CDR3nt: TGTGCCACCAGCGGAGCTCGCGGGAATGAGCAGTTCTTC
CDR3aa: CATSGARGNEQFF

j_gene: TRBJ1-2
d_gene: .
abundance: once
v_gene: TRBV15
CDR3nt: TGTGCCACCAGCAGGGGTGTAGGCAGAACGGTCTATGGCTACACCTTC
CDR3aa: CATSRGVGRTVYGYTF

j_gene: TRBJ2-1
d_gene: .
abundance: .
v_gene: TRBV19
CDR3nt: TGTGCCAGCCCGGAGTGCCAGCGCTCATTCAATGAGCAGTTCTTC
CDR3aa: CASPECQRSFNEQFF

j_gene: TRBJ2-7
d_gene: .
abundance: few
v_gene: TRBV29-1
CDR3nt: TGCAGCGTTGGGGTGGCAGGGCCGTCCTACGAGCAGTACTTC
CDR3aa: CSVGVAGPSYEQYF

j_gene: TRBJ2-7
d_gene: TRBD1
abundance: once
v_gene: TRBV29-1
CDR3nt: TGCAGCGTTGAAGGCCTCGGACAGGGGAGCTCCTACGAGCAGTACTTC
CDR3aa: CSVEGLGQGSSYEQYF

j_gene: TRBJ2-7
d_gene: TRBD1
abundance: .
v_gene: TRBV5-6
CDR3nt: TGTGCCAGCAGCCAGGACAGGGAAAGGGCCTACGAGCAGTACTTC
CDR3aa: CASSQDRERAYEQYF

j_gene: TRBJ1-1
d_gene: TRBD1
abundance: .
v_gene: TRBV9
CDR3nt: TGTGCCAGCAGCCCAAGGACAGGCCAGGGCGCTGAAGCTTTCTTT
CDR3aa: CASSPRTGQGAEAFF

j_gene: TRBJ2-1
d_gene: .
abundance: few
v_gene: TRBV19
CDR3nt: TGTGCCAGTAGTTCCGACAGAGACATCTACAATGAGCAGTTCTTC
CDR3aa: CASSSDRDIYNEQFF

j_gene: TRBJ2-1
d_gene: TRBD1
abundance: .
v_gene: TRBV15
CDR3nt: TGTGCCACCACCGGGGACAGGGGATTTGGTGAGCAGTTCTTC
CDR3aa: CATTGDRGFGEQFF

j_gene: TRBJ2-5
d_gene: .
abundance: .
v_gene: TRBV27
CDR3nt: TGTGCCAGCAGTTTAAGGGACCCTCAAGAGACCCAGTACTTC
CDR3aa: CASSLRDPQETQYF

j_gene: TRBJ2-4
d_gene: .
abundance: .
v_gene: TRBV28
CDR3nt: TGTGCCAGCAGTTTATCAGGGGAAAACATTCAGTACTTC
CDR3aa: CASSLSGENIQYF

j_gene: TRBJ2-7
d_gene: .
abundance: .
v_gene: TRBV7-9
CDR3nt: TGTGCCAGCAGCTTATCCGCCGGGAACGAGCAGTACTTC
CDR3aa: CASSLSAGNEQYF

j_gene: TRBJ2-7
d_gene: TRBD1
abundance: few
v_gene: TRBV15
CDR3nt: TGTGCCACCAGCAGAGATCTGGGGACAGGGGGAGAGCAGTACTTC
CDR3aa: CATSRDLGTGGEQYF

j_gene: TRBJ2-2
d_gene: .
abundance: .
v_gene: TRBV29-1
CDR3nt: TGCAGCGTTGTAACGGGGGATTCCACCGGGGAGCTGTTTTTT
CDR3aa: CSVVTGDSTGELFF

j_gene: TRBJ1-1
d_gene: .
abundance: once
v_gene: TRBV30
CDR3nt: TGTGCCTGGAATTTGGGGACCACTGAAGCTTTCTTT
CDR3aa: CAWNLGTTEAFF

j_gene: TRBJ2-7
d_gene: TRBD1
abundance: .
v_gene: TRBV23-1
CDR3nt: TGCGCCAGCACCAGGTCCCGGGACAGGGGGTGTGAGCAGTACTTC
CDR3aa: CASTRSRDRGCEQYF

j_gene: TRBJ1-5
d_gene: .
abundance: few
v_gene: TRBV30
CDR3nt: TGTGCCTGGACGTCTACAGATAGCAATCAGCCCCAGCATTTT
CDR3aa: CAWTSTDSNQPQHF

j_gene: TRBJ1-2
d_gene: .
abundance: .
v_gene: TRBV19
CDR3nt: TGTGCCAGTAGTCCTCGGGCTAACTATGGCTACACCTTC
CDR3aa: CASSPRANYGYTF

j_gene: TRBJ2-2
d_gene: .
abundance: few
v_gene: TRBV29-1
CDR3nt: TGCAGCGTTGTAGAGGCGAACACCGGGGAGCTGTTTTTT
CDR3aa: CSVVEANTGELFF

j_gene: TRBJ2-2
d_gene: .
abundance: .
v_gene: TRBV7-9
CDR3nt: TGTGCCAGCAGCTTAACAACGAACACCGGGGAGCTGTTTTTT
CDR3aa: CASSLTTNTGELFF

j_gene: TRBJ2-7
d_gene: .
abundance: .
v_gene: TRBV29-1
CDR3nt: TGCAGCGTTAGGACAGAGAGCTACGAGCAGTACTTC
CDR3aa: CSVRTESYEQYF

j_gene: TRBJ2-2
d_gene: .
abundance: few
v_gene: TRBV30
CDR3nt: TGTGCCTGGGCGGAGGGGTTAAACACCGGGGAGCTGTTTTTT
CDR3aa: CAWAEGLNTGELFF

j_gene: TRBJ1-6
d_gene: .
abundance: .
v_gene: TRBV6-1
CDR3nt: TGTGCCAGCAGCGACTTTGGTACGGCTAATTCACCCCTCCACTTT
CDR3aa: CASSDFGTANSPLHF

j_gene: TRBJ1-2
d_gene: TRBD1
abundance: once
v_gene: TRBV30
CDR3nt: TGTGCCTGGAGTGTACCAATCCCAGGGGGCAACTATGGCTACACCTTC
CDR3aa: CAWSVPIPGGNYGYTF

j_gene: TRBJ2-5
d_gene: .
abundance: .
v_gene: TRBV25-1
CDR3nt: TGTGCCAGCAGTGAATATCAGGGGACAAACCAAGAGACCCAGTACTTC
CDR3aa: CASSEYQGTNQETQYF

j_gene: TRBJ2-1
d_gene: .
abundance: .
v_gene: TRBV30
CDR3nt: TGTGCCTGGGGAAGGCTACCTACCTCCTACAATGAGCAGTTCTTC
CDR3aa: CAWGRLPTSYNEQFF

j_gene: TRBJ1-5
d_gene: .
abundance: .
v_gene: TRBV30
CDR3nt: TGTGCCTGGAGTGTAGACGGTTATAGCAATCAGCCCCAGCATTTT
CDR3aa: CAWSVDGYSNQPQHF

j_gene: TRBJ2-1
d_gene: TRBD1
abundance: .
v_gene: TRBV30
CDR3nt: TGTGCCTGGGACAGGGGGCTGGGGAATGAGCAGTTCTTC
CDR3aa: CAWDRGLGNEQFF

j_gene: TRBJ2-5
d_gene: TRBD1
abundance: .
v_gene: TRBV7-2
CDR3nt: TGTGCCAGCAGCTTACGGGACAGGGGAATGTCGGAGACCCAGTACTTC
CDR3aa: CASSLRDRGMSETQYF

j_gene: TRBJ2-5
d_gene: TRBD2
abundance: .
v_gene: TRBV7-2
CDR3nt: TGTGCCAGCAGCTTAGGGGAGGGCAGAACCCAAGAGACCCAGTACTTC
CDR3aa: CASSLGEGRTQETQYF

j_gene: TRBJ2-7
d_gene: .
abundance: few
v_gene: TRBV29-1
CDR3nt: TGCAGCGCCGCAGGGAACGAGCAGTACTTC
CDR3aa: CSAAGNEQYF

j_gene: TRBJ2-3
d_gene: .
abundance: .
v_gene: TRBV11-2
CDR3nt: TGTGCCAGCAGCTTAGTCCGGACTCCGAGCACAGATACGCAGTATTTT
CDR3aa: CASSLVRTPSTDTQYF

j_gene: TRBJ2-5
d_gene: .
abundance: .
v_gene: TRBV19
CDR3nt: TGTGCCAGTAGTTTACAGGGTGTTGAGCGAGAGACCCAGTACTTC
CDR3aa: CASSLQGVERETQYF

j_gene: TRBJ2-7
d_gene: .
abundance: few
v_gene: TRBV30
CDR3nt: TGTGCCTGGATCGAGGGATACGAGCAGTACTTC
CDR3aa: CAWIEGYEQYF

j_gene: TRBJ2-6
d_gene: .
abundance: .
v_gene: TRBV13
CDR3nt: TGTGCCAGCAGCCCCTCCGATCTTGGGGCTGGGGCCAACGTCCTGACTTTC
CDR3aa: CASSPSDLGAGANVLTF

j_gene: TRBJ2-7
d_gene: .
abundance: .
v_gene: TRBV4-1
CDR3nt: TGCGCCAGCAGCCAAGATTTAGAGGGAGGTCGGGGACGCTACGAGCAGTACTTC
CDR3aa: CASSQDLEGGRGRYEQYF

j_gene: TRBJ1-1
d_gene: TRBD1
abundance: .
v_gene: TRBV28
CDR3nt: TGTGCCAGCAGTGAGGGACAGGCCTTGAACACTGAAGCTTTCTTT
CDR3aa: CASSEGQALNTEAFF

j_gene: TRBJ2-1
d_gene: TRBD2
abundance: few
v_gene: TRBV30
CDR3nt: TGTGCCGACAGACTAGCGGGGTACAATGAGCAGTTCTTC
CDR3aa: CADRLAGYNEQFF

j_gene: TRBJ1-5
d_gene: .
abundance: .
v_gene: TRBV6-1
CDR3nt: TGTGCCAGCAGTGAAGGGCAGGGGCGCAATCAGCCCCAGCATTTT
CDR3aa: CASSEGQGRNQPQHF

j_gene: TRBJ2-6
d_gene: TRBD1
abundance: few
v_gene: TRBV29-1
CDR3nt: TGCAGCGTTGAAGGACAGGGGGCGTCTGGGGCCAACGTCCTGACTTTC
CDR3aa: CSVEGQGASGANVLTF

j_gene: TRBJ2-7
d_gene: .
abundance: .
v_gene: TRBV27
CDR3nt: TGTGCCAGCAGTTCCAGGGGGGCGCCCCTCTACGAGCAGTACTTC
CDR3aa: CASSSRGAPLYEQYF